This T cell receptor beta chain was documented in a study of blood T cell repertoires in COVID-19. Study summary: The cDNA or gDNA used as material had been derived from T cells, B-cell-depleted T cells, or PBMCs.

CDR1 and CDR2 (germline): MNHEY, SMNVEV (reference sequence). This CDR3 has 13 amino acids. V was cut by 7 bases and J by 2 bases, with 12 bases left in between. The assay was immunoSEQ multiplex PCR, and TCRdb's table has in-frame clones only and misses some. Among about 200,000 clones, 86% were seen once, and the ten largest hold roughly 4%. The source material was PBMCs or T cells enriched from blood (not recorded which). The source of this sequence is a young woman who had been exposed to COVID-19. This rearrangement joins TRBV27 to TRBJ2-7; no definite D call. The CDR3 DNA follows: TGTGCCAGCAAGGTGGGCCCCCCCTACGAGCAGTACTTC. It codes for CASKVGPPYEQYF.